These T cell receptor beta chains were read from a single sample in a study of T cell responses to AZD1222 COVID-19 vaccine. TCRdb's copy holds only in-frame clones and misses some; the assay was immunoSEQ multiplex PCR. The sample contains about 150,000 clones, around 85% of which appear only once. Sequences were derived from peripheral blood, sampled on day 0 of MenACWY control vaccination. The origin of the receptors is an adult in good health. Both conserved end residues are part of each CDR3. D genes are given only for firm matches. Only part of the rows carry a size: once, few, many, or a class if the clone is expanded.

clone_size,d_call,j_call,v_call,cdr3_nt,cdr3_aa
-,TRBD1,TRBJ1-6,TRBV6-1,TGTGCCAGCAGTGACCGGAGCCCGGGACAGGGCGTTCGGGGGTCACCCCTCCACTTT,CASSDRSPGQGVRGSPLHF
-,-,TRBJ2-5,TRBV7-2,TGTGCCAGCAGCTTATCTCAGGGGTTTGAGACCCAGTACTTC,CASSLSQGFETQYF
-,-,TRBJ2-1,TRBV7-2,TGTGCCAGCAGGGGTACGGGAGTGTGGGGTAATGAGCAGTTCTTC,CASRGTGVWGNEQFF
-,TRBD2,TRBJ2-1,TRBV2,TGTGCCAGCGGGGAGCGGGGAAGCTCCTACAATGAGCAGTTCTTC,CASGERGSSYNEQFF
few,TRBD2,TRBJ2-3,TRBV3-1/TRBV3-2,TGTGCCAGCCCTCCCGGGGGGAGCCCAATCACAGATACGCAGTATTTT,CASPPGGSPITDTQYF
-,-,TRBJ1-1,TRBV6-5,TGTGCCAGCACATTACTAGGGACTGAAGCTTTCTTT,CASTLLGTEAFF
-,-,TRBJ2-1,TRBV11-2,TGTGCCAGCAGCTTATCCCTAGACAATGAGCAGTTCTTC,CASSLSLDNEQFF
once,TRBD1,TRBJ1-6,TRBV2,TGTGCCAGCAGTCTACAGGGGGGTTCGAATTCACCCCTCCACTTT,CASSLQGGSNSPLHF
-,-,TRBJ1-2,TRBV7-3,TGTGCCAGCAGCTTAGTCGGCAGGGATGGCTACACCTTC,CASSLVGRDGYTF
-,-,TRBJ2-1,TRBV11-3,TGTGCCAGCTCCCCGACCGGGACAGAGCAGTTCTTC,CASSPTGTEQFF
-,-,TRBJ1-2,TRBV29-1,TGCAGCGTCGGCCATGGCTACACCTTC,CSVGHGYTF
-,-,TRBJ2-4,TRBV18,TGTGCCAGCTCACCACCGAGTCCAGGGCTAGCCAAAAACATTCAGTACTTC,CASSPPSPGLAKNIQYF
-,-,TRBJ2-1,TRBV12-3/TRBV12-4,TGTGCCAGCAGTTTTGTCTTAGGGAATGAGCAGTTCTTC,CASSFVLGNEQFF
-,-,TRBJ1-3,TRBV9,TGTGCCAGCAGCGAGAGGGGGGGCGTTGGAAACACCATATATTTT,CASSERGGVGNTIYF
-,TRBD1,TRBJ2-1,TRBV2,TGTGCCAGCAGTCCTGGACAGGGGGGCTCCAATGAGCAGTTCTTC,CASSPGQGGSNEQFF
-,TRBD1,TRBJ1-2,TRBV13,TGTGCCAGCAGCTTAGCGTCAGGGGGGATACTTTCTTACTATGGCTACACCTTC,CASSLASGGILSYYGYTF
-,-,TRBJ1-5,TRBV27,TGTGCCAGCAGTCCCACCCGAGGCAATCAGCCCCAGCATTTT,CASSPTRGNQPQHF
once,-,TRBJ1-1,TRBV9,TGTGCCAGCAGCGATTCAAATGGGGGGCTTTTGAACACTGAAGCTTTCTTT,CASSDSNGGLLNTEAFF
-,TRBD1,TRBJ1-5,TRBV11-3,TGTGCCAGCTCCGGAGAGGGGGCGGGTCAGCCCCAGCATTTT,CASSGEGAGQPQHF
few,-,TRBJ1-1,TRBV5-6,TGTGCCAGCAGCGGGGGCGGGCGAATGAACACTGAAGCTTTCTTT,CASSGGGRMNTEAFF
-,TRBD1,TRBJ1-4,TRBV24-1,TGTGCCACCAGTGACGGACAGGGGATCAATGAAAAACTGTTTTTT,CATSDGQGINEKLFF
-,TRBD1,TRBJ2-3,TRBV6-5,TGTGCCAGCGGGTCTGGGACAGGGGGCACAGATACGCAGTATTTT,CASGSGTGGTDTQYF
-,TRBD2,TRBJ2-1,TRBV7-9,TGTGCCAGCGGGGTTAGCGGGGGGGCGAATGAGCAGTTCTTC,CASGVSGGANEQFF
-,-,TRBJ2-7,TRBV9,TGTGCCAGCAGCGTAGAACCCCGACGTCTAGCTGGCGAGCAGTACTTC,CASSVEPRRLAGEQYF
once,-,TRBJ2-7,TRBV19,TGTGCCAGTAGTATAACTCTGACCTACGAGCAGTACTTC,CASSITLTYEQYF
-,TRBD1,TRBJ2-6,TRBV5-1,TGCGCCAGCAGCTCTCGCCCCGGACAGGTCTTCTCTGGGGCCAACGTCCTGACTTTC,CASSSRPGQVFSGANVLTF
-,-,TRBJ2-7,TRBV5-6,TGTGCCAGCAGCTTGGACGGTTCCTACGAGCAGTACTTC,CASSLDGSYEQYF
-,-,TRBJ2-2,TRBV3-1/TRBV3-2,TGTGCCAGCAGGTACGAGGGGAGTTCGGGCACCGGGGAGCTGTTTTTT,CASRYEGSSGTGELFF
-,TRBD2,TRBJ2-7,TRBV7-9,TGTGCCAGCAGCTTCCCTCTAGCGGCCCCTCGGGAGCAGTACTTC,CASSFPLAAPREQYF
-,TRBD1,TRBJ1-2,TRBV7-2,TGTGCCAGCAGCCCCGTCCCCGGACAGGGGCCCATCCCTAACTATGGCTACACCTTC,CASSPVPGQGPIPNYGYTF
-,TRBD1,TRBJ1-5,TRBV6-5,TGTGCCAGCAAAGGGACAGCCTCGGGTCAGCCCCAGCATTTT,CASKGTASGQPQHF
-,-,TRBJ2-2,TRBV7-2,TGTGCCAGCAGCTTAGACATTTACACCGGGGAGCTGTTTTTT,CASSLDIYTGELFF